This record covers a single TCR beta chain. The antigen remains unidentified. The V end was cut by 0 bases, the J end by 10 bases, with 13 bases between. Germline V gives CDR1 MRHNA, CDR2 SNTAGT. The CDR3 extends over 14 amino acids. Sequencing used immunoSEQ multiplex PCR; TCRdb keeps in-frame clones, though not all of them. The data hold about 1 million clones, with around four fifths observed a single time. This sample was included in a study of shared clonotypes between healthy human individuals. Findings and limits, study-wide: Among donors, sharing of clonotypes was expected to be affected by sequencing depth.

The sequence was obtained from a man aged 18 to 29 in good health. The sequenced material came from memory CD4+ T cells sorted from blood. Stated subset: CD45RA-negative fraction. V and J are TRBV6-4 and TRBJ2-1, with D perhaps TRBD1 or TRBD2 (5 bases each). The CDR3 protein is CASSDSIGGNEQFF. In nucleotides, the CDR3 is TGTGCCAGCAGTGACTCGATTGGGGGAAACGAGCAGTTCTTC.